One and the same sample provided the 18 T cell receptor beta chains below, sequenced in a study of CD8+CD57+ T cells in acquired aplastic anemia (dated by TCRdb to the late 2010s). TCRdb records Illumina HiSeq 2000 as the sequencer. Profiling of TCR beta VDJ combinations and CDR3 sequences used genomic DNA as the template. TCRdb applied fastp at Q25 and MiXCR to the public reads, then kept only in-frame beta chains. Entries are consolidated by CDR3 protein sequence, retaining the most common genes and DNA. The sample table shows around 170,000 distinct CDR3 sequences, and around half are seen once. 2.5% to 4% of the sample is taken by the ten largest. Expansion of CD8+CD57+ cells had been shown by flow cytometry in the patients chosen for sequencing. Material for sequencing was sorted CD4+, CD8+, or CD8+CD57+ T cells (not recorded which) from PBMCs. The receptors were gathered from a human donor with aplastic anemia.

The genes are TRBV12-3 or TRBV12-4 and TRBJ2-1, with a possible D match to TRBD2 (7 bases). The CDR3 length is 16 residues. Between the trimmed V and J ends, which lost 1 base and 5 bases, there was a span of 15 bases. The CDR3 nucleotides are TGTGCCAGCAGTTTAGGATCGGGGGGCCCCCACAATGAGCAGTTCTTC. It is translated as CASSLGSGGPHNEQFF.

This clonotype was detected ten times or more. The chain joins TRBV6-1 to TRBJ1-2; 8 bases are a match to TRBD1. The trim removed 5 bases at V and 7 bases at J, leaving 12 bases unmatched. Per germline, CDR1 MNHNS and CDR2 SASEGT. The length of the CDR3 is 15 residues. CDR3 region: CASSPRAGGAGGYTF. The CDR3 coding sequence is TGTGCCAGCAGTCCCCGGGCAGGGGGCGCGGGTGGCTACACCTTC.

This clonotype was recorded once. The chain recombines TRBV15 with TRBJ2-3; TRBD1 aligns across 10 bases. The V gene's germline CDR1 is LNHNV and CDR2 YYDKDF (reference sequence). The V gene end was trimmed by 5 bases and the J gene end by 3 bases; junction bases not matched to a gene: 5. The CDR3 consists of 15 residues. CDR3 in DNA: TGTGCCACCAGCGGCCGACAGGGGGCGACAGATACGCAGTATTTT. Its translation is CATSGRQGATDTQYF. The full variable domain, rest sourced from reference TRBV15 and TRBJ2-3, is DAMVIQNPRYQVTQFGKPVTLSCSQTLNHNVMYWYQQKSSQAPKLLFHYYDKDFNNEADTPDNFQSRRPNTSFCFLDIRSPGLGDTAMYLCATSGRQGATDTQYFGPGTRLTVL.

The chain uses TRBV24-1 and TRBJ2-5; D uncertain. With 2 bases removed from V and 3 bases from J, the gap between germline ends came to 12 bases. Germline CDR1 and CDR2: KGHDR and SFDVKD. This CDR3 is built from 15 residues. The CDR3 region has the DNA TGTGCCACCAGTGATTCAGTGCCCGACGAAGAGACCCAGTACTTC. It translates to CATSDSVPDEETQYF.

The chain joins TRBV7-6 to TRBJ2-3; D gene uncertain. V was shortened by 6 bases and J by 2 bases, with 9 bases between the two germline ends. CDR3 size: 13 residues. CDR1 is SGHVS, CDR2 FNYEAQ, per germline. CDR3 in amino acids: CASSDGHTDTQYF. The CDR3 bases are TGTGCCAGCAGTGACGGGCACACAGATACGCAGTATTTT. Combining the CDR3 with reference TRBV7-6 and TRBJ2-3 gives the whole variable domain GAGVSQSPRYKVTKRGQDVALRCDPISGHVSLYWYRQALGQGPEFLTYFNYEAQQDKSGLPNDRFSAERPEGSISTLTIQRTEQRDSAMYRCASSDGHTDTQYFGPGTRLTVL.

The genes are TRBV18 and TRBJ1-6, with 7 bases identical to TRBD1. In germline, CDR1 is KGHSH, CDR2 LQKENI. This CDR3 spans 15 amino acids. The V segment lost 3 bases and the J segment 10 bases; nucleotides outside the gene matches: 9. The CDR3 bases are TGTGCCAGCTCACCCGACCGACAGGGATCCTCACCCCTCCACTTT. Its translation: CASSPDRQGSSPLHF.

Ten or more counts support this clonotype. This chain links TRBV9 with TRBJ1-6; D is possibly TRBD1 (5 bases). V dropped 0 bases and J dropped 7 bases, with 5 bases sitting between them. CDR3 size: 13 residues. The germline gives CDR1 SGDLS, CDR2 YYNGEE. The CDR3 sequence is CASSVGGNSPLHF. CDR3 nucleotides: TGTGCCAGCAGCGTAGGGGGGAATTCACCCCTCCACTTT.

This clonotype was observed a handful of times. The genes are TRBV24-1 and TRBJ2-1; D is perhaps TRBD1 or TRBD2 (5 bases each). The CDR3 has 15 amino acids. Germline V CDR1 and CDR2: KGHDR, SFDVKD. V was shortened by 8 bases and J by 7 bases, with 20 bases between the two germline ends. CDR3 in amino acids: CATTLGTTRGNEQFF. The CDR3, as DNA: TGTGCCACCACCTTAGGGACCACTCGTGGGAATGAGCAGTTCTTC.

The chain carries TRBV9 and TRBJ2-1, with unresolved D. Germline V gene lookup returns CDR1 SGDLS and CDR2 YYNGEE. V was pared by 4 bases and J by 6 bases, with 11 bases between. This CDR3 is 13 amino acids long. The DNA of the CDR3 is TGTGCCAGCAGCCCATACAGCGTCAATGAGCAGTTCTTC. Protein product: CASSPYSVNEQFF.

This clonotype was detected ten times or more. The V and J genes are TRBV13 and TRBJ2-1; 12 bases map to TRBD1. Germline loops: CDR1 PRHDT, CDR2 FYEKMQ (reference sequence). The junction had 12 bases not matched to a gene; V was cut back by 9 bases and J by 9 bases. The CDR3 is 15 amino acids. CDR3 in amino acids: CARLVKGQGAGEQFF. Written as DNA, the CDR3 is TGTGCCAGATTGGTTAAGGGACAGGGGGCGGGTGAGCAGTTCTTC.

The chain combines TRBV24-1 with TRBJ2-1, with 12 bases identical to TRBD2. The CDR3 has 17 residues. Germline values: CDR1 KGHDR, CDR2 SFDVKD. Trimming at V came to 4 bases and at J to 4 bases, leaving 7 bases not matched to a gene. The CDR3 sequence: CATSDQGLAGGYNEQFF. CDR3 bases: TGTGCCACCAGTGACCAGGGACTAGCGGGTGGGTACAATGAGCAGTTCTTC.

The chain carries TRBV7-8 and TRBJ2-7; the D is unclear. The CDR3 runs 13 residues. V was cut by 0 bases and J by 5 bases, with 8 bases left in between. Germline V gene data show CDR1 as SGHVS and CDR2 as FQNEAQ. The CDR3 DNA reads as TGTGCCAGCAGCTTAGCCAGGACCCACGAGCAGTACTTC. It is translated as CASSLARTHEQYF.

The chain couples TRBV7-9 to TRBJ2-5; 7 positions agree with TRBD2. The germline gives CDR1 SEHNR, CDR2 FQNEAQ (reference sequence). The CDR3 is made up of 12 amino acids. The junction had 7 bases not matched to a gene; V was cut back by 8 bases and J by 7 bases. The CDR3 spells CASWPAGRTQYF. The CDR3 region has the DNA TGTGCCAGCTGGCCAGCGGGGAGGACCCAGTACTTC.

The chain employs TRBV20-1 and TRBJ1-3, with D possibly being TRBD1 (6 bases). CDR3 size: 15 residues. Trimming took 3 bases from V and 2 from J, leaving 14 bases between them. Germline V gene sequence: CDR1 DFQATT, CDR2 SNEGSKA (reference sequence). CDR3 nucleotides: TGCAGTGCTAGTGACTACAGGGACCCTGGAAACACCATATATTTT. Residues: CSASDYRDPGNTIYF.

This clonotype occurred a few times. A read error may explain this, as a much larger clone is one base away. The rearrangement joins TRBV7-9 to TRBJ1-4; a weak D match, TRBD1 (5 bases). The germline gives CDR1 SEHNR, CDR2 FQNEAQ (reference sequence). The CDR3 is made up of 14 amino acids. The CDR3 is CASSVPGPNGKLFF. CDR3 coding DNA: TGTGCCAGCAGCGTTCCGGGACCAAATGGAAAACTGTTTTTT. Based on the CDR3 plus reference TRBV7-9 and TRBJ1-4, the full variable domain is DTGVSQNPRHKITKRGQNVTFRCDPISEHNRLYWYRQTLGQGPEFLTYFQNEAQLEKSRLLSDRFSAERPKGSFSTLEIQRTEQGDSAMYLCASSVPGPNGKLFFGSGTQLSVL.

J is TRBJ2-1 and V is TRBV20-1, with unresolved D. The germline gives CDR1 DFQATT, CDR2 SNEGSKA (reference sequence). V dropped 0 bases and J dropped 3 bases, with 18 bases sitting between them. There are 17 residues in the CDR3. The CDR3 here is CSARDRRNPSDYNEQFF. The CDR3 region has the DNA TGCAGTGCTAGAGACCGACGAAACCCTTCAGACTACAATGAGCAGTTCTTC.

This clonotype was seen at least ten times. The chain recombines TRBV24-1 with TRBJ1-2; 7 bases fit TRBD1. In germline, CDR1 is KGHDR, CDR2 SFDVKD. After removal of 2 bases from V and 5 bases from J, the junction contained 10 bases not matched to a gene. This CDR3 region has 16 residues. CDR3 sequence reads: CATSDSRSGTDYGYTF. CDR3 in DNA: TGTGCCACCAGTGATTCGCGGAGTGGGACAGATTATGGCTACACCTTC.

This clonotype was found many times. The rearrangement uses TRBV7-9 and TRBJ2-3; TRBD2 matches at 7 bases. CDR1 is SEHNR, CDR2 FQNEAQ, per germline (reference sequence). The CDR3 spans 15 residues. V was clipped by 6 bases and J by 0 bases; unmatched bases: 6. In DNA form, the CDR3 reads TGTGCCAGCAGTTCGAGCGGGACTAGCACAGATACGCAGTATTTT. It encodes CASSSSGTSTDTQYF.